The rows below give T cell receptor beta chains drawn from one sample of a study of cytomegalovirus exposure and HLA in healthy donors. Profiled with immunoSEQ multiplex PCR; TCRdb holds only in-frame clones, not every one. Among more than 85,000 clones listed, around three quarters were seen once. Specimen: PBMCs. The receptor source for this set is a woman aged 50 to 60 in good health and CMV-seropositive. Each CDR3 is given with its conserved first and last residue. A D gene is named only where the DNA matches it firmly. Clone size is shown for a subset of rows, as once, few, many or a class of expanded clone.

TRBV11-1	-	-	TRBJ2-5	TGTGCCAGCAGCCTGGGGGGGGGCGGGGAAGAGACCCAGTACTTC	CASSLGGGGEETQYF
TRBV7-2	TRBD2	-	TRBJ2-7	TGTGCCAGCAGCTTCTCGACTAGCGGCTCCTACGAGCAGTACTTC	CASSFSTSGSYEQYF
TRBV4-3	-	-	TRBJ2-7	TGCGCCAGCAGCCAAGAAGCGATGGAGTACGAGCAGTACTTC	CASSQEAMEYEQYF
TRBV6-6	TRBD1	-	TRBJ1-6	TGTGCCAGCACCCTGGGACAGAACAATTCACCCCTCCACTTT	CASTLGQNNSPLHF
TRBV11-1	TRBD2	once	TRBJ2-1	TGTGCCAGCAGCTCGGGACTAGCCAATGAGCAGTTCTTC	CASSSGLANEQFF
TRBV19	-	few	TRBJ2-3	TGTGCCAGAGCTAGCACAGATACGCAGTATTTT	CARASTDTQYF
TRBV9	TRBD2	few	TRBJ2-1	TGTGCCAGCAGCGTAGATAGCGGGAGAGTGACTGAGCAGTTCTTC	CASSVDSGRVTEQFF
TRBV5-1	TRBD2	-	TRBJ2-2	TGCGCCAGCACCCTCCGGGGGGGGGACACCGGGGAGCTGTTTTTT	CASTLRGGDTGELFF
TRBV7-9	-	-	TRBJ2-5	TGTGCCAGCAGCTCTGCCGGGTGGGAGACCCAGTACTTC	CASSSAGWETQYF
TRBV6-6	-	-	TRBJ1-3	TGTGCCAGCAGTTACACCAGGGCTGGAAACACCATATATTTT	CASSYTRAGNTIYF
TRBV7-9	-	-	TRBJ1-1	TGTGCCAGCAGCTTAGCTCGGGTAGGGAACACTGAAGCTTTCTTT	CASSLARVGNTEAFF
TRBV11-2	-	few	TRBJ2-2	TGTGCCAGCAGCTTAGGGCTGAACGGGGAGCTGTTTTTT	CASSLGLNGELFF
TRBV5-6	-	few	TRBJ2-2	TGTGCCAGCAGCCTCATCCTAGGGGAGCTGTTTTTT	CASSLILGELFF
TRBV6-5	TRBD2	-	TRBJ2-1	TGTGCCAGCAGCAACCTAGCGGGGTTTTCCAATGAGCAGTTCTTC	CASSNLAGFSNEQFF
TRBV5-1	TRBD1	-	TRBJ2-7	TGCGCCAGCAGCCCCCGACAGGGGGAGGACGAGCAGTACTTC	CASSPRQGEDEQYF
TRBV5-1	-	-	TRBJ1-1	TGCGCCAGCAGCTTGAACGGAGGGATAGGGACTGAAGCTTTCTTT	CASSLNGGIGTEAFF
TRBV7-9	TRBD2	-	TRBJ2-5	TGTTCCAGCAGCCGCTCGACTAGCGGGGGGGCCGGCGAGACCCAGTACTTC	CSSSRSTSGGAGETQYF
TRBV7-3	TRBD2	-	TRBJ2-1	TGTGCCAGCAGCTTGGGACTAGCGGGAACGGATGAGCAGTTCTTC	CASSLGLAGTDEQFF
TRBV18	TRBD1	-	TRBJ2-7	TGTGCCAGCTCACTGGGGACAGGGGTCTCTTACGAGCAGTACTTC	CASSLGTGVSYEQYF
TRBV4-3	TRBD1	once	TRBJ2-7	TGCGCCAGCAGCCAAGATGGGACAGGGAAAACAAACGAGCAGTACTTC	CASSQDGTGKTNEQYF
TRBV7-9	-	-	TRBJ2-7	TGTGCCAGCAGCTCAGGTTTTTACGAGCAGTACTTC	CASSSGFYEQYF
TRBV6-5	TRBD1	-	TRBJ2-7	TGTGCCAGCAGTCCAAGGGGACAGGTCTCCTACGAGCAGTACTTC	CASSPRGQVSYEQYF
TRBV2	-	-	TRBJ1-4	TGTGCCAGCAGTTCGGAGGCTGTGAATGAAAAACTGTTTTTT	CASSSEAVNEKLFF
TRBV28	TRBD1	-	TRBJ2-7	TGTGCCAGCCGGACAGGGAACGGGTACGAGCAGTACTTC	CASRTGNGYEQYF
TRBV5-8	-	-	TRBJ2-5	TGTGCCAGCAGCTTTAACAGGGATGGGACCCAGTACTTC	CASSFNRDGTQYF
TRBV6-1	-	-	TRBJ1-5	TGTGCCAGCAGAAAAGGAGCTGATAATCAGCCCCAGCATTTT	CASRKGADNQPQHF
TRBV5-1	TRBD2	-	TRBJ2-5	TGCGCCAGCAGCTTGGGCAGCGGGGGGGCCTCGGCGCAAGAGACCCAGTACTTC	CASSLGSGGASAQETQYF
TRBV10-3	TRBD2	few	TRBJ2-7	TGTGCCATCAGTGATGTACTAGCGGGGGCCTCCTACGAGCAGTACTTC	CAISDVLAGASYEQYF
TRBV5-1	-	-	TRBJ1-5	TGCGCCAGCAGCTCCAGGGAGGGGCAGCCCCAGCATTTT	CASSSREGQPQHF
TRBV7-9	-	-	TRBJ1-1	TGTGCCAGCAGTTTCCACACAGGGAACACTGAAGCTTTCTTT	CASSFHTGNTEAFF
TRBV25-1	-	-	TRBJ2-7	TGTGCCAGCAGTGCCCTCTACGAGCAGTACTTC	CASSALYEQYF
TRBV5-8	TRBD1	-	TRBJ2-3	TGTGCCAGCAGCTTCGGGACAGGGGGAGCAGATACGCAGTATTTT	CASSFGTGGADTQYF
TRBV7-7	TRBD2	-	TRBJ2-5	TGTGCTAGCAGCCTTCTAGCGGGGGGGCAAGAGACCCAGTACTTC	CASSLLAGGQETQYF
TRBV6-1	TRBD1	-	TRBJ2-3	TGTGCCAGCCGACAGGGGGCGGATACGCAGTATTTT	CASRQGADTQYF
TRBV11-2	TRBD2	-	TRBJ2-5	TGTGCCAGCAGCTTAGTTGGGGGAGGGCAAGAGACCCAGTACTTC	CASSLVGGGQETQYF
TRBV18	-	-	TRBJ2-5	TGTGCCAGCTCACCAAATCAGGGACGGGAGGAGACCCAGTACTTC	CASSPNQGREETQYF
TRBV2	-	few	TRBJ1-2	TGTGCCAGCAGTTCCGGGAGCTATGGCTACACCTTC	CASSSGSYGYTF
TRBV10-3	TRBD2	-	TRBJ2-1	TGTGCCATCAGCGAACCTAGCGGGGGGGCTGGAAATGAGCAGTTCTTC	CAISEPSGGAGNEQFF
TRBV19	TRBD2	once	TRBJ2-2	TGTGCCAGCCGACTAGCGGGGGACACCGGGGAGCTGTTTTTT	CASRLAGDTGELFF
TRBV6-6	TRBD2	-	TRBJ2-7	TGTGCCAGCAGTACACTAGCGGGAGGGCTCTACGAGCAGTACTTC	CASSTLAGGLYEQYF
TRBV27	TRBD1	-	TRBJ2-5	TGTGCCAGCAGTTCCTTTTCAGGGGGCAGGGAGACCCAGTACTTC	CASSSFSGGRETQYF
TRBV4-1	-	-	TRBJ1-3	TGCGCCAGCAGTTTCCAGGCTGACTCTGGAAACACCATATATTTT	CASSFQADSGNTIYF
TRBV2	-	-	TRBJ1-1	TGTGCCAGCAGCGGGACGGTTGGGGGCCCGGGACTAACTGAAGCTTTCTTT	CASSGTVGGPGLTEAFF
TRBV19	TRBD2	-	TRBJ2-2	TGTGCCAGTAGTCCAGGGACTAGCAATAAACCCGGGGAGCTGTTTTTT	CASSPGTSNKPGELFF
TRBV7-3	TRBD2	few	TRBJ2-2	TGTGCCAGCAGGATACGGGGCGGGGGGGCAACCACCGGGGAGCTGTTTTTT	CASRIRGGGATTGELFF
TRBV5-4	-	-	TRBJ1-2	TGTGCCAGCAGCTTGGAGGAGGCCACGATTGGCTACACCTTC	CASSLEEATIGYTF